The entry that follows covers one T cell receptor (beta chain) sequence. Combining a sample-barcoded 5' primer with a J-beta primer mix, a second PCR ran for about 7 to 12 cycles. Using its own MiXCR run on the 5' RACE reads, TCRdb lists one record per CDR3 protein. The data show fewer than 800,000 distinct CDR3 sequences, around 20% seen once. This entry is derived from a study of blood T cells in healthy people across ages. CDR3 length equals 16 residues. V was shortened by 4 bases and J by 0 bases, with 10 bases between the two germline ends. CDR1 and CDR2 from the germline V gene are LGHDT and YNNKEL (reference sequence).

Sequenced: blood. The sequence came from a man between 65 and 85 years old in good health. The chain carries TRBV3-1 and TRBJ1-6, with D possibly matching TRBD1 (5 bases). For the CDR3, the DNA is TGTGCCAGCAGCCGGGACTCTGGCTCCTATAATTCACCCCTCCACTTT. Encoded protein: CASSRDSGSYNSPLHF.